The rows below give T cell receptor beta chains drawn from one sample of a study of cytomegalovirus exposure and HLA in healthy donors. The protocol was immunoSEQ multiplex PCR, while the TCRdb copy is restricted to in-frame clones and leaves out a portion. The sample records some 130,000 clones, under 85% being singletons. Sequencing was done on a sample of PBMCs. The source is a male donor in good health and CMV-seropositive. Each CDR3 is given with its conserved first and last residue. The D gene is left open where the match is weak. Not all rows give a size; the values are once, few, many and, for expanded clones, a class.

TGTGCCAGCAGCTTAGGGACTAGGGGGGGCGGGTTCTTC CASSLGTRGGGFF TRBJ2-1 TRBV5-4 NA TRBD2
TGCGCCAGCAGCCCCGGACTAGAAACCGGGGAGCTGTTTTTT CASSPGLETGELFF TRBJ2-2 TRBV5-1 once TRBD2
TGTGCCAGCAGTTTTACTAGCGGGGGGAACCTCCAAGAGACCCAGTACTTC CASSFTSGGNLQETQYF TRBJ2-5 TRBV28 once TRBD2
TGCGCCAGCAGCTTGGGGGCAGGGTTCGCTGAAGCTTTCTTT CASSLGAGFAEAFF TRBJ1-1 TRBV5-1 NA NA
TGTGCCAGCAGTTCCTCTAGCGGGGGGGCCCCAGATACGCAGTATTTT CASSSSSGGAPDTQYF TRBJ2-3 TRBV27 NA TRBD2
TGTGCCAGCAGCTTACCTACCCGGTCCACCATATATTTT CASSLPTRSTIYF TRBJ1-3 TRBV7-9 NA NA
TGTGCCAGCAGTCTTCTAGCGGGAGGGTACGAGGAGCAGTTCTTC CASSLLAGGYEEQFF TRBJ2-1 TRBV28 once TRBD2
TGTGCCAGCAGATCCGATTGGACAGGGAGCGAGCAGTACTTC CASRSDWTGSEQYF TRBJ2-7 TRBV7-7 few TRBD1
TGTGCCAGCAGTTTAGGACGAGAGGGTGATCACTACAATGAGCAGTTCTTC CASSLGREGDHYNEQFF TRBJ2-1 TRBV28 NA NA
TGTGCCAGCAGCGCTAGACAGGGCCGCACAGATACGCAGTATTTT CASSARQGRTDTQYF TRBJ2-3 TRBV7-6 NA TRBD1
TGTGCCAGCAGTTATGGACAGGGGAGCGGAAACACCATATATTTT CASSYGQGSGNTIYF TRBJ1-3 TRBV6-6 NA TRBD1
TGTGCTAGTGGTACGACGGGGCAGCGGGAGGGCCCCGAGCAGTACTTC CASGTTGQREGPEQYF TRBJ2-7 TRBV12-5 few TRBD2
TGCGCCAGCAGCCAAATTTTAGGCAATCAGCCCCAGCATTTT CASSQILGNQPQHF TRBJ1-5 TRBV4-1 NA NA
TGTGCCAGTAGGGGACAGGCGGCGGGCTATGGCTACACCTTC CASRGQAAGYGYTF TRBJ1-2 TRBV19 NA TRBD1
TGTGCCAGCAGCATAGTAGCGGAGGCCGGGGAGCTGTTTTTT CASSIVAEAGELFF TRBJ2-2 TRBV5-4 NA NA
TGTGCCAGCAGTTACACTCGACAGGGTAGAGACACTGAAGCTTTCTTT CASSYTRQGRDTEAFF TRBJ1-1 TRBV6-5 few TRBD1
TGTGCCAGCAGCTTAGTATCCAGGCCGACCTACGAGCAGTACTTC CASSLVSRPTYEQYF TRBJ2-7 TRBV7-2 NA NA
TGTTCCAGCAGCCCCCGCAGGGGGATTGGCGAGCAGTACTTC CSSSPRRGIGEQYF TRBJ2-7 TRBV7-9 NA TRBD1
TGTGCCAGCAGCCAGGTTGGGGACAACACGCAGTATTTT CASSQVGDNTQYF TRBJ2-3 TRBV5-4 NA NA
TGTGCCAGCAGCTTTTCCAGGGGTTGGGGCTACACCTTC CASSFSRGWGYTF TRBJ1-2 TRBV5-4 few NA
TGTGCCAGCAGCTTAAGGCGACAGGGGTCGGGCACCGGGGAGCTGTTTTTT CASSLRRQGSGTGELFF TRBJ2-2 TRBV7-3 NA TRBD1
TGTGCCAGCAGCGTAGGGACCCGTGCGGAGGAGGACTATGGCTACACCTTC CASSVGTRAEEDYGYTF TRBJ1-2 TRBV9 NA NA
TGTGCCAGCAGCTTAGTTAGCGGGGGGGCACCACCCGGCACGCAGTATTTT CASSLVSGGAPPGTQYF TRBJ2-3 TRBV7-6 NA TRBD2
TGCGCCAGCAGCTCCCAGGGGGCCAGGGACACTGAAGCTTTCTTT CASSSQGARDTEAFF TRBJ1-1 TRBV5-1 NA TRBD1